The entry below gives a single TCR beta chain sequence along with its context. The source of the sample is a study of blood T cell repertoires in COVID-19. The trim removed 2 bases at V and 5 bases at J, leaving 8 bases unmatched. The CDR3 has 17 amino acids. Germline CDR1 is SGHRS and CDR2 is YFSETQ. Libraries were prepared by immunoSEQ multiplex PCR; TCRdb keeps only in-frame clonotypes and omits some of them. Of fewer than 80,000 clones listed, roughly four fifths are singletons. The sequenced material came from peripheral blood. The sequence was obtained from a human donor in a cohort sampled during active COVID-19. This chain uses TRBV5-1 with TRBJ2-4; 12 bases are a match to TRBD2. The CDR3: CASSFTSGGRGQNIQYF. The DNA of the CDR3 is TGCGCCAGCAGCTTTACTAGCGGGGGGAGAGGCCAAAACATTCAGTACTTC.